A selection of T cell receptor beta chains follows, all from one sample in a study of early T cells in non-severe SARS-CoV-2 infection. TCRdb independently ran MiXCR on the 5' RACE reads; one entry per CDR3 protein. This sample has around 68,000 distinct CDR3 sequences, with approximately 6% found just once. Material: whole blood, obtained at baseline. These receptor sequences come from an adult who was a healthcare worker with PCR-confirmed SARS-CoV-2 infection or an uninfected control (not recorded which). Both conserved end residues are part of each CDR3. Each record gives: J gene, V gene, CDR3 protein.

>TRBJ2-1|TRBV10-3
CATGLASDSISSYNEQFF
>TRBJ1-1|TRBV28
CASRGDREAGWNTEAFF
>TRBJ2-5|TRBV6-1
CASSGGVDTQYF
>TRBJ2-7|TRBV3-1
CASSPSFDYEQYF
>TRBJ2-7|TRBV5-1
CASSYYSGTYEQYF
>TRBJ2-5|TRBV5-5
CASSWAGGQETQYF
>TRBJ1-1|TRBV20-1
CSARFDQGNTEAFF
>TRBJ2-1|TRBV3-1
CASSQDRDRGSYNEQFF
>TRBJ2-5|TRBV20-1
CSAKTSGYQETQYF
>TRBJ2-6|TRBV10-3
CAISPLYGTGANVLTF
>TRBJ2-7|TRBV19
CASSIQRLASTYEQYF
>TRBJ2-7|TRBV7-8
CASSLRLAGEFSSYEQYF
>TRBJ2-5|TRBV12-3/TRBV12-4
CASSLWKGQETQYF
>TRBJ2-6|TRBV12-3/TRBV12-4
CASSLLAGAFSGANVLTF
>TRBJ2-3|TRBV6-2/TRBV6-3
CASTDRDPATDTQYF
>TRBJ2-5|TRBV6-5
CASSYSTRGETQYF
>TRBJ1-1|TRBV5-1
CASQGDRMNTEAFF
>TRBJ2-1|TRBV10-3
CAIRGLAGDWNEQFF
>TRBJ2-2|TRBV10-3
CAISSGTANTGELFF
>TRBJ2-3|TRBV2
CASHASTGDTQYF
>TRBJ2-7|TRBV6-1
CASGTDSYEQYF
>TRBJ2-7|TRBV7-2
CASTPSGTYEQYF
>TRBJ1-5|TRBV7-2
CASSLMTRDSNQPQHF
>TRBJ2-3|TRBV7-9
CASSLMRGGTDTQYF
>TRBJ1-4|TRBV27
CASSWDREKLFF
>TRBJ1-2|TRBV5-1
CASSLNPDTPAKGYTF
>TRBJ2-3|TRBV20-1
CSARDLGHTDTQYF
>TRBJ2-1|TRBV20-1
CSAQRPSEQFF
>TRBJ2-1|TRBV20-1
CSARATGLQYNEQFF
>TRBJ2-7|TRBV20-1
CSARDRLGYEQYF
>TRBJ2-7|TRBV4-3
CASSQMAGDGDQYF
>TRBJ2-3|TRBV5-1
CASSPGTSGYTDTQYF
>TRBJ1-5|TRBV7-2
CASSTSRGLRQPQHF
>TRBJ1-4|TRBV7-9
CASSTSGHRGEKLFF
>TRBJ2-7|TRBV6-5
CASSLSSRYYEQYF
>TRBJ1-2|TRBV28
CASSSTTDILGHGYTF
>TRBJ2-7|TRBV30
CAWSPVPVSYEQYF
>TRBJ2-3|TRBV25-1
CASSPAGSRDTQYF
>TRBJ2-7|TRBV2
CASRIQGDSSYEQYF
>TRBJ2-3|TRBV4-1
CASSGDERAGADTQYF
>TRBJ2-7|TRBV7-8
CASSLLRMPTYYEQYF
>TRBJ2-3|TRBV5-1
CASRVTDTQYF
>TRBJ1-6|TRBV20-1
CSATPRDFQSPLHF
>TRBJ2-5|TRBV7-2
CASSLTSGTYQETQYF
>TRBJ2-3|TRBV20-1
CSASEGVGLDTQYF
>TRBJ2-2|TRBV7-9
CASSPDRQILTGELFF
>TRBJ1-2|TRBV19
CASSSHQLPPGYGYTF
>TRBJ2-7|TRBV7-9
CASSLGLAGGSYEQYF
>TRBJ2-1|TRBV19
CASSPLRNSLNEQFF
>TRBJ1-6|TRBV21-1
CASCHGSPLHF